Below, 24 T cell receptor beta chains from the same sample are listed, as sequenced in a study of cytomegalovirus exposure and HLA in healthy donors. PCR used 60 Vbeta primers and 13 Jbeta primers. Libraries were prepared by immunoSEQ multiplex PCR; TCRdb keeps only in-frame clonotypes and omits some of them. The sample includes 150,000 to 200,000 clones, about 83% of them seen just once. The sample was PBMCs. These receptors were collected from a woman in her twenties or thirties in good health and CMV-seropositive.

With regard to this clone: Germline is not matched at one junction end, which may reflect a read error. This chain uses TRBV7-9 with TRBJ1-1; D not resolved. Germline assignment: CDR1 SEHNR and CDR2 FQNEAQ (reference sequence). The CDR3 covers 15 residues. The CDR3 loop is CSSSFPGVADTEAFF. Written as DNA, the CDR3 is TGTTCCAGCAGCTTCCCCGGGGTTGCGGACACTGAAGCTTTCTTT.

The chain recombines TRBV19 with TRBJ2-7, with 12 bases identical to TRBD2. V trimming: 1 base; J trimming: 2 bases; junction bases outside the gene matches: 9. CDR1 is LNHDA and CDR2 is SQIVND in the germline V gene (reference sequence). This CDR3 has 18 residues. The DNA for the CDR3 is TGTGCCAGTAGTATAGGGAGACTAGCGGGGGACCAAACCTACGAGCAGTACTTC. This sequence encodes CASSIGRLAGDQTYEQYF.

In DNA, the CDR3 is TGTGCCAGCAGCTTGGATTACCCGACAGGCTCCATGAACACTGAAGCTTTCTTT. Protein sequence: CASSLDYPTGSMNTEAFF. J is TRBJ1-1 and V is TRBV5-8, with D perhaps TRBD1 (6 bases). Germline V lookup: CDR1 SGHTS, CDR2 YDEGEE. V was pared by 0 bases and J by 0 bases, with 18 bases between. CDR3 length: 18 amino acids.

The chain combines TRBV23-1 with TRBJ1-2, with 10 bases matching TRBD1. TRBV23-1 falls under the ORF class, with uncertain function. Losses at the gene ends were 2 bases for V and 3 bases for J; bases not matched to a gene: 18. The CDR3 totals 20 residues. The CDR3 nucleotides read TGCGCCAGCAGTCAACTTGACAGGGGGCGATATCACCAAGGAGACTATGGCTACACCTTC. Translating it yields CASSQLDRGRYHQGDYGYTF.

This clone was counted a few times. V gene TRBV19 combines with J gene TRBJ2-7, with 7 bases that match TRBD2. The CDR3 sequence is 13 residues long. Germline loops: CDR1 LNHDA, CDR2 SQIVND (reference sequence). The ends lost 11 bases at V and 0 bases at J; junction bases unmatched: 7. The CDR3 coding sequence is TGTGCCTCGGCTAGCGGAGACTCCTACGAGCAGTACTTC. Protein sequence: CASASGDSYEQYF.

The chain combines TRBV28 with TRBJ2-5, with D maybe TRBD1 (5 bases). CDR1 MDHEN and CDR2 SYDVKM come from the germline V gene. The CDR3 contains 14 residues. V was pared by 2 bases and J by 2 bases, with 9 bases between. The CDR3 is CASSLRAGQETQYF. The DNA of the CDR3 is TGTGCCAGCAGTTTACGGGCAGGGCAAGAGACCCAGTACTTC.

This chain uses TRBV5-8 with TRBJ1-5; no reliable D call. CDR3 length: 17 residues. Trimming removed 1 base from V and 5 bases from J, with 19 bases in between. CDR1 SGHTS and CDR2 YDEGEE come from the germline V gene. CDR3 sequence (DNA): TGTGCCAGCAGCTTGAGGTTTTCCGGCAGGTTCGATCAGCCCCAGCATTTT. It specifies CASSLRFSGRFDQPQHF. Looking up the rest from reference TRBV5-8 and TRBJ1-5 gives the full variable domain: EAGVTQSPTHLIKTRGQQATLRCSPISGHTSVYWYQQALGLGLQFLLWYDEGEERNRGNFPPRFSGRQFPNYSSELNVNALELEDSALYLCASSLRFSGRFDQPQHFGDGTRLSIL.

The CDR3 DNA reads as TGTGCCAGCAGTGATTCCCTGGCTAGCGGGTGGACAGATACGCAGTATTTT. The encoded protein is CASSDSLASGWTDTQYF. V and J are TRBV2 and TRBJ2-3; 8 bases line up with TRBD2. The CDR3 has 17 residues. Germline-derived CDR1 and CDR2 are SNHLY and FYNNEI. After removal of 3 bases from V and 3 bases from J, the junction contained 11 bases not matched to a gene.

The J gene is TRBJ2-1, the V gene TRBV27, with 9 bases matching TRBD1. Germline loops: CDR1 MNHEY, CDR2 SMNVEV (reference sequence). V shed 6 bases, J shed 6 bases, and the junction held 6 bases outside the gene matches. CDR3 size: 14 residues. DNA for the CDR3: TGTGCCAGCAGATTGAGGACAGGGGCCAATGAGCAGTTCTTC. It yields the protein CASRLRTGANEQFF.

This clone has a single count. CDR3 loop: CASLGLAYGELFF. The CDR3 bases are TGTGCCAGTCTGGGACTAGCGTACGGGGAGCTGTTTTTT. The gene calls are TRBV6-5 and TRBJ2-2, with 10 bases identical to TRBD2. This CDR3 region has 13 residues. V trimming: 9 bases; J trimming: 7 bases; junction bases outside the gene matches: 5. Germline-derived CDR1 and CDR2 are MNHEY and SVGAGI.

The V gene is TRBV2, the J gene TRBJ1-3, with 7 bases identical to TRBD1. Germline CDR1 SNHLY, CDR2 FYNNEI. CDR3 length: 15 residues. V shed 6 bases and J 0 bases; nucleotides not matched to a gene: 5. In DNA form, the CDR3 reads TGTGCCAGCAGGCCTTGGGACAGCTCTGGAAACACCATATATTTT. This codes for CASRPWDSSGNTIYF.

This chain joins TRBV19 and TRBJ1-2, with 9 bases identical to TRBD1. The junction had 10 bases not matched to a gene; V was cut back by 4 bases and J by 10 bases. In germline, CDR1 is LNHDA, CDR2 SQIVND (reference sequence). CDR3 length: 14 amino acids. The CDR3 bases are TGTGCCAGTAGTACACAGGGGGCAAAAAAGAACTACACCTTC. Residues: CASSTQGAKKNYTF.

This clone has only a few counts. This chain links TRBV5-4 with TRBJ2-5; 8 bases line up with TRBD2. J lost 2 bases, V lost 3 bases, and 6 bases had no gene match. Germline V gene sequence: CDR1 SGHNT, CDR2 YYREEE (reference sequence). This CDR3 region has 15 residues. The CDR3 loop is CASSSQRGGQETQYF. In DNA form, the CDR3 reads TGTGCCAGCAGCTCACAACGGGGGGGACAAGAGACCCAGTACTTC.

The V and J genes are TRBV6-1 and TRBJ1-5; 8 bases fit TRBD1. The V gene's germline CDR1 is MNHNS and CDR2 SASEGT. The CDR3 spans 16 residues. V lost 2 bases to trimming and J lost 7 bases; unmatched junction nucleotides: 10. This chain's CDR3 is CASSEKSGQGYQPQHF. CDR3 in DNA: TGTGCCAGCAGTGAAAAGAGCGGACAGGGTTACCAGCCCCAGCATTTT.

In DNA form, the CDR3 reads TGTGCCAGCAGCGGCCGGGACTCCGGATTAACCTACGAGCAGTACTTC. Translation gives CASSGRDSGLTYEQYF. The rearrangement joins TRBV2 to TRBJ2-7; maybe TRBD2 (6 bases). This CDR3 has 16 amino acids. Per germline, CDR1 SNHLY and CDR2 FYNNEI. Trimming cost V 6 bases and J 2 bases, with 20 bases left between them.

CDR3 nucleotide sequence: TGTGCCAGCAGGGGGTGGGCAGGGAACTACGAGCAGTACTTC. This gives the protein CASRGWAGNYEQYF. The chain uses TRBV2 and TRBJ2-7; a weak D match, TRBD1 (5 bases). CDR1 SNHLY and CDR2 FYNNEI come from the germline V gene. The CDR3 totals 14 residues. Trimming left V 6 bases short and J 3 bases short, with 15 bases between.

The CDR3: CASRGAASGPSSYEQYF. DNA of the CDR3: TGTGCCAGCAGGGGGGCGGCTAGCGGGCCGAGCTCCTACGAGCAGTACTTC. This chain joins TRBV2 and TRBJ2-7, with 8 positions matching TRBD2. The trim removed 6 bases at V and 0 bases at J, leaving 13 bases unmatched. The CDR3 totals 17 residues. From germline, CDR1 is SNHLY and CDR2 FYNNEI.

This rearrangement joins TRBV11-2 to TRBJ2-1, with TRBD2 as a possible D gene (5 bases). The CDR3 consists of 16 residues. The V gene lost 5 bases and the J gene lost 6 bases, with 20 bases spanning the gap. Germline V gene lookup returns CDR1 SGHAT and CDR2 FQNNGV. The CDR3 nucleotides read TGTGCCAGCAGCCCCCCCGGGGTCAGCCCTCGCAATGAGCAGTTCTTC. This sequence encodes CASSPPGVSPRNEQFF.

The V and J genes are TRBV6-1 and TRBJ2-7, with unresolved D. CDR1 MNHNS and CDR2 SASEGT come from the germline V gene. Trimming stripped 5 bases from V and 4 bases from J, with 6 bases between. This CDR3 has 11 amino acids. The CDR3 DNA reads TGTGCCAGCAGTACCTATTACGAGCAGTACTTC. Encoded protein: CASSTYYEQYF.

The CDR3 DNA reads TGTGCCAGCCAACTGGGGACAGTCAGATCCGGGGAGCTGTTTTTT. Its protein is CASQLGTVRSGELFF. The J gene is TRBJ2-2, the V gene TRBV11-2, with 7 bases matching TRBD1. Germline CDR1 is SGHAT and CDR2 is FQNNGV. V shed 8 bases and J 6 bases; nucleotides not matched to a gene: 12. The CDR3 runs 15 residues.

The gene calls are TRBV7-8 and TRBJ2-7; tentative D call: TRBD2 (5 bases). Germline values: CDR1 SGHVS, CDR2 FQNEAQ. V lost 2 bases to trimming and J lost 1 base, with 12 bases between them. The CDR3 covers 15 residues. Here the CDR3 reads CASSLLRDGSYEQYF. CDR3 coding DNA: TGTGCCAGCAGCTTACTCCGGGATGGGTCCTACGAGCAGTACTTC.

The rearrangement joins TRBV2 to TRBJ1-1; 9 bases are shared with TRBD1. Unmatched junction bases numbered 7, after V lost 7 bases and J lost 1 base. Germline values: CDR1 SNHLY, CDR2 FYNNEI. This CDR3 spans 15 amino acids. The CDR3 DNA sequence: TGTGCCAGCATCCCCTCGGGACAGGGGAACACTGAAGCTTTCTTT. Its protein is CASIPSGQGNTEAFF.

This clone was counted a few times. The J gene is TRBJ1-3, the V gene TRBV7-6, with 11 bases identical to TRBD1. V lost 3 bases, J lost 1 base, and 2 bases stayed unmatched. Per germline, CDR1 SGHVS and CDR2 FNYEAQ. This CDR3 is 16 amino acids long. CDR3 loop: CASSFRDRGSGNTIYF. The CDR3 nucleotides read TGTGCCAGCAGCTTCCGGGACAGGGGGTCTGGAAACACCATATATTTT.

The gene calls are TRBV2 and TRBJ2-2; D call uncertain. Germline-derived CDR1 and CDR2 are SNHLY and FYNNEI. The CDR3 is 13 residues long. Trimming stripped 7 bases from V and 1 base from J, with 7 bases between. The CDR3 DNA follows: TGTGCCAGCAAATCCCAGAACACCGGGGAGCTGTTTTTT. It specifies CASKSQNTGELFF.